Below, 22 T cell receptor beta chains from the same sample are listed, as sequenced in a study of sequential checkpoint blockade in melanoma. Libraries were prepared by immunoSEQ multiplex PCR; TCRdb keeps only in-frame clonotypes and omits some of them. Of about 25,000 clones in the sample, over 60% are singletons; the top ten hold over 20%. The treatment is: randomized to nivolumab then ipilimumab (arm A) or the reverse (arm B). The material sequenced was CD8+ T cells sorted from blood (inferred from file names), taken from a patient given nivolumab and ipilimumab in sequence. The receptors were sampled from a human donor with melanoma.

The J gene is TRBJ2-7, the V gene TRBV10-3; 8 bases fit TRBD1. CDR3 length equals 17 residues. The junction had 13 bases not matched to a gene; V was cut back by 1 base and J by 5 bases. Per the germline V gene, CDR1 is ENHRY and CDR2 is SYGVKD. CDR3 in amino acids: CAISEFSAGQGSHEQYF. The CDR3 nucleotides are TGTGCCATCAGTGAGTTCTCCGCAGGACAGGGAAGCCACGAGCAGTACTTC.

This clone was detected once. The chain carries TRBV7-9 and TRBJ1-2; no clear D gene. Trimming pared 2 bases from V and 6 bases from J, leaving 13 bases between. CDR1 is SEHNR, CDR2 FQNEAQ, per germline (reference sequence). This CDR3 has 14 amino acids. The CDR3 nucleotides read TGTGCCAGCAGCTTACTCCGGTTTGATGATGGCTACACCTTC. This encodes CASSLLRFDDGYTF.

This clone has more than one count but fewer than ten. The CDR3 loop is CASSITGGSGNTIYF. CDR3 coding DNA: TGTGCCAGCAGCATAACAGGGGGATCTGGAAACACCATATATTTT. The chain joins TRBV5-8 to TRBJ1-3; 8 bases line up with TRBD1. The CDR3 loop spans 15 amino acids. Germline V lookup: CDR1 SGHTS, CDR2 YDEGEE. Trimming cost V 4 bases and J 1 base; bases outside gene matches: 4.

The J gene is TRBJ1-4, the V gene TRBV2; no definite D call. The CDR3 has 13 amino acids. V was trimmed by 8 bases and J by 8 bases, leaving 15 bases between them. CDR1 is SNHLY and CDR2 is FYNNEI in the germline V gene. CDR3 bases: TGTGCCAGCCGAGGGATATCAGGAGAAAAACTGTTTTTT. Translated: CASRGISGEKLFF.

This chain uses TRBV2 with TRBJ1-1; 7 positions agree with TRBD1. The CDR3 is made up of 11 amino acids. Germline values: CDR1 SNHLY, CDR2 FYNNEI. Unmatched junction bases numbered 6, after V lost 7 bases and J lost 10 bases. CDR3 residues: CASTDRVGAFF. The CDR3 nucleotides are TGTGCCAGCACTGACAGGGTTGGAGCTTTCTTT.

V and J are TRBV19 and TRBJ2-1; TRBD2 agrees at 10 bases. The ends lost 5 bases at V and 4 bases at J; junction bases unmatched: 5. The germline V gene has CDR1 LNHDA and CDR2 SQIVND (reference sequence). The CDR3 is 15 residues long. CDR3 sequence: CASSRPSGGYNEQFF. The CDR3 bases are TGTGCCAGTAGTCGACCTAGCGGGGGTTACAATGAGCAGTTCTTC.

The J gene is TRBJ2-7, the V gene TRBV9; 7 bases are shared with TRBD1. CDR3 length: 14 amino acids. Germline V CDR1 and CDR2: SGDLS, YYNGEE. The junction had 2 bases not matched to a gene; V was cut back by 0 bases and J by 2 bases. CDR3 nucleotides: TGTGCCAGCAGCGTAGGGGACAGCCCCTACGAGCAGTACTTC. It is translated as CASSVGDSPYEQYF.

V and J are TRBV7-8 and TRBJ1-3, with TRBD1 identical over 7 bases. The V and J ends lost 4 bases and 0 bases, in that order; junction bases with no gene match: 3. Germline CDR1 SGHVS, CDR2 FQNEAQ. The CDR3 covers 15 residues. The CDR3 DNA reads as TGTGCCAGCAGCTCTGGACAGGACTCTGGAAACACCATATATTTT. Its translation is CASSSGQDSGNTIYF.

The CDR3 nucleotides read TGTGCCAGCAGTTCTTTGACGGAGGGGCACTACGAGCAGTACTTC. This encodes CASSSLTEGHYEQYF. The rearrangement links TRBV27 to TRBJ2-7, with D possibly TRBD2 on 6 matching bases. The germline CDR1 and CDR2 sequences are MNHEY and SMNVEV (reference sequence). The CDR3 length is 15 residues. Deletions cut 4 bases from V and 3 bases from J, with 16 bases between.

This chain links TRBV7-9 with TRBJ1-1, with 8 bases aligning to TRBD1. The J segment lost 7 bases and the V segment lost 5 bases, leaving 6 bases of the junction unmatched. The CDR3 has 13 amino acids. Germline V gene sequence: CDR1 SEHNR, CDR2 FQNEAQ (reference sequence). CDR3: CASSLPGGGEAFF. CDR3 bases: TGTGCCAGCAGCCTTCCAGGGGGCGGTGAAGCTTTCTTT.

The chain links TRBV7-9 to TRBJ1-5, with 11 positions matching TRBD1. Germline assignment: CDR1 SEHNR and CDR2 FQNEAQ (reference sequence). This CDR3 comprises 18 residues. With V trimmed by 0 bases and J by 5 bases, 9 bases remained unmatched. CDR3 DNA: TGTGCCAGCAGCTTAGCGGGGAGTGGGGGACAGGGGGATCAGCCCCAGCATTTT. It translates to CASSLAGSGGQGDQPQHF.

CDR3 coding DNA: TGTGCCAGCAGCCCCCTCGGGGACACCGGGGAGCTGTTTTTT. Protein: CASSPLGDTGELFF. The chain uses TRBV7-8 and TRBJ2-2; D might be TRBD2 (5 bases). The CDR3 runs to 14 residues. CDR1 and CDR2 (germline): SGHVS, FQNEAQ. Trimming stripped 5 bases from V and 3 bases from J, with 10 bases between.

This clone appeared a few times. The rearrangement links TRBV5-4 to TRBJ2-5; the match to TRBD1 covers 10 bases. After removal of 4 bases from V and 4 bases from J, the junction contained 4 bases not matched to a gene. Germline V CDR1 and CDR2: SGHNT, YYREEE (reference sequence). The CDR3 spans 14 residues. CDR3 amino acids: CASSEDRGGETQYF. CDR3 sequence (DNA): TGTGCCAGCAGCGAGGACAGGGGGGGAGAGACCCAGTACTTC.

The gene calls are TRBV4-3 and TRBJ1-1, with 9 bases fitting TRBD1. The CDR3 consists of 17 residues. Trimming cost V 3 bases and J 1 base; bases outside gene matches: 9. Germline assignment: CDR1 LGHNA and CDR2 YSLEER. CDR3 sequence reads: CASSQYPTGQGNTEAFF. CDR3 DNA: TGCGCCAGCAGCCAGTATCCAACGGGACAGGGGAACACTGAAGCTTTCTTT.

The chain combines TRBV25-1 with TRBJ1-2; a possible D gene is TRBD1 (6 bases). CDR3 length: 13 residues. Deletions cut 5 bases from V and 3 bases from J, with 10 bases between. The germline V gene encodes CDR1 MGHDK and CDR2 SYGVNS. The CDR3 nucleotides read TGTGCCAGCAGTCCGAAGGGGGACTATGGCTACACCTTC. Amino acids: CASSPKGDYGYTF.

This chain joins TRBV19 and TRBJ1-1; D uncertain. CDR3 length: 13 residues. Trimming left V 3 bases short and J 5 bases short, with 10 bases between. Germline values: CDR1 LNHDA, CDR2 SQIVND (reference sequence). CDR3 coding DNA: TGTGCCAGTAGTATCGGGTCGCTAACTGAAGCTTTCTTT. Its translation: CASSIGSLTEAFF.

V is TRBV4-1 and J is TRBJ2-7; 9 bases are a match to TRBD1. This CDR3 contains 16 residues. Germline V lookup: CDR1 MGHRA, CDR2 YSYEKL. V lost 4 bases and J lost 6; bases outside the gene matches: 13. The CDR3 here is CASSPHGTGIAFEQYF. Here the CDR3 DNA reads TGCGCCAGCAGCCCGCACGGGACAGGGATCGCGTTCGAGCAGTACTTC.

The rearrangement uses TRBV10-3 and TRBJ1-1, with unresolved D. The CDR3 is 12 amino acids. Germline assignment: CDR1 ENHRY and CDR2 SYGVKD. With 6 bases removed from V and 4 bases from J, the gap between germline ends came to 9 bases. For the CDR3, the DNA is TGTGCCATCAGGGTAGAAAGCACTGAAGCTTTCTTT. Encoded protein: CAIRVESTEAFF.

The chain couples TRBV6-5 to TRBJ2-7; TRBD1 might be the D (6 bases). CDR1 and CDR2 (germline): MNHEY, SVGAGI. This CDR3 spans 14 amino acids. V was cut by 6 bases and J by 1 base, with 13 bases left in between. CDR3 DNA sequence: TGTGCCAGCAGACTCAGGGGATTTTCCTACGAGCAGTACTTC. Amino acid sequence: CASRLRGFSYEQYF.

The rearrangement joins TRBV27 to TRBJ2-7; 7 positions agree with TRBD1. J lost 3 bases, V lost 0 bases, and 5 bases had no gene match. CDR3 length: 15 amino acids. Germline loops: CDR1 MNHEY, CDR2 SMNVEV (reference sequence). CDR3 sequence (DNA): TGTGCCAGCAGTTTATCCACAGGGGACCGCTACGAGCAGTACTTC. Amino acids: CASSLSTGDRYEQYF.

V and J are TRBV9 and TRBJ2-1; 9 bases line up with TRBD1. J lost 7 bases, V lost 4 bases, and 15 bases had no gene match. The V gene's germline CDR1 is SGDLS and CDR2 YYNGEE. The CDR3 runs to 17 residues. CDR3 loop: CASSPRSGTGTRNEQFF. CDR3 bases: TGTGCCAGCAGCCCCCGATCCGGGACAGGGACGAGGAATGAGCAGTTCTTC.

The rearrangement joins TRBV6-5 to TRBJ1-1; the D gene is possibly TRBD1 (5 bases). The V end lost 5 bases, the J end lost 1 base, and 11 bases lay between the germline ends. CDR1 and CDR2 from the germline V gene are MNHEY and SVGAGI. This CDR3 region has 14 residues. The CDR3 nucleotides read TGTGCCAGCAGTGCGTCAACAGGGAACACTGAAGCTTTCTTT. This gives the protein CASSASTGNTEAFF.